The T cell receptor beta chain described here comes from a study of blood T cell repertoires in COVID-19. Across the whole study: Both acute and convalescent COVID-19 samples were obtained from the United States, Italy and Spain. T cells, B-cell-depleted T cells, or PBMCs supplied cDNA or gDNA.

Assay used: immunoSEQ multiplex PCR; TCRdb lists only in-frame clones, some missing. The table has 130,000 or so clones, 80% to 85% seen once. Sequencing was done on a sample of peripheral blood. The source is a woman aged 60-75 years with active or convalescent COVID-19.

Here the CDR3 DNA reads TGCGCCAGCAGCTTAAGAGGGAGGGCCACTTCCCAAGAGACCCAGTACTTC. This codes for CASSLRGRATSQETQYF. The chain joins TRBV5-1 to TRBJ2-5, with 7 bases that match TRBD2. V dropped 2 bases and J dropped 1; count of bases not matched to a gene: 11. The CDR3 spans 17 residues. Germline lookup yields CDR1 SGHRS and CDR2 YFSETQ.